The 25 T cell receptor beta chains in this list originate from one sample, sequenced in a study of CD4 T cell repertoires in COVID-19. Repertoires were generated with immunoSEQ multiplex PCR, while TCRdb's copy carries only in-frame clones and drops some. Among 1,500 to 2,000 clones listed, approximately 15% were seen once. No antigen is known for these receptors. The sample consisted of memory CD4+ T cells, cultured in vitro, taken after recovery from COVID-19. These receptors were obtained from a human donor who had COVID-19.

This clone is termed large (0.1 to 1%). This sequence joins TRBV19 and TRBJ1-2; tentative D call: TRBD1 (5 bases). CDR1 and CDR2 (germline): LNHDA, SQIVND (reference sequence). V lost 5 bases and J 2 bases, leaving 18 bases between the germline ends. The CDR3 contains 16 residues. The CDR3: CASSYGHGTGNYGYTF. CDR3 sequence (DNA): TGTGCCAGTAGTTACGGACACGGGACGGGGAACTATGGCTACACCTTC.

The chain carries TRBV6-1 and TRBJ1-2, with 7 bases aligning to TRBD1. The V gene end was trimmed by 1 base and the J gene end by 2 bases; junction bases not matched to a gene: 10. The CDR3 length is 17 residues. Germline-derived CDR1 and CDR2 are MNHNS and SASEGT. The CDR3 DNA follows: TGTGCCAGCAGTGAAGACAGGGGCCTCTCGAGCAACTATGGCTACACCTTC. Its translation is CASSEDRGLSSNYGYTF.

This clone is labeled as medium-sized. As DNA, the CDR3 is TGCGCCAGCAGTAACAGGGCCGGGGATGGCTACACCTTC. Translating gives CASSNRAGDGYTF. The chain employs TRBV10-2 and TRBJ1-2; possible D gene TRBD1, 6 bases. V gave up 5 bases and J gave up 6 bases, with 13 bases separating them. Germline CDR1 reads WSHSY; CDR2 reads SAAADI. The CDR3 runs to 13 residues.

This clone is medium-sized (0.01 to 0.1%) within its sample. CDR3: CASTSGTFGYTF. As DNA, the CDR3 is TGTGCCAGTACCTCTGGGACATTTGGCTACACCTTC. The V call is TRBV19, the J call TRBJ1-2; D might be TRBD1 (6 bases). The V gene lost 7 bases and the J gene lost 7 bases, with 13 bases spanning the gap. Germline values: CDR1 LNHDA, CDR2 SQIVND (reference sequence). The CDR3 covers 12 residues.

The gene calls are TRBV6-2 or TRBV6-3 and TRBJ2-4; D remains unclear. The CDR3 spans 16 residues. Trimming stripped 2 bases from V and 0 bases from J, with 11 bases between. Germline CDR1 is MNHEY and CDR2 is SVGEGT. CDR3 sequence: CASSYMTVLAKNIQYF. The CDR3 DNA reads TGTGCCAGCAGTTACATGACTGTACTAGCCAAAAACATTCAGTACTTC.

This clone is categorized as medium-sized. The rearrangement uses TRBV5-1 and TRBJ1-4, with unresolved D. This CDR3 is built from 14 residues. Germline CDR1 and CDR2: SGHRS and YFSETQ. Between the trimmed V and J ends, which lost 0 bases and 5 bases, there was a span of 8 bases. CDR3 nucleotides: TGCGCCAGCAGCTTGGTGAAAGGGAATGAAAAACTGTTTTTT. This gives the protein CASSLVKGNEKLFF.

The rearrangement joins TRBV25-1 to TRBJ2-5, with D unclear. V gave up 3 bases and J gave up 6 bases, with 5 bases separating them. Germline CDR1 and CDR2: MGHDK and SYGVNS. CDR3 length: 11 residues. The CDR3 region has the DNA TGTGCCAGCAGTGAGGGAAAGACCCAGTACTTC. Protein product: CASSEGKTQYF.

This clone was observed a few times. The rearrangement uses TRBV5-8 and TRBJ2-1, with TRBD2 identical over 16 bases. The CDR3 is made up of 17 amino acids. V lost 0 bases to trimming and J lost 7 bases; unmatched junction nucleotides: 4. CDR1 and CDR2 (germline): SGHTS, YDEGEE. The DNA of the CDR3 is TGTGCCAGCAGCTTGGACGGGACTAGCGGGGGGGTTAATGAGCAGTTCTTC. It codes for CASSLDGTSGGVNEQFF.

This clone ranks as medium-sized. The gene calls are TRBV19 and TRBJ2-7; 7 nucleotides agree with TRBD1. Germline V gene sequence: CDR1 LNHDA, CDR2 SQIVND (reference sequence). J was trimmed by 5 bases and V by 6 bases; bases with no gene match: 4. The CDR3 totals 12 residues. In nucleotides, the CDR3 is TGTGCCAGTAGAGGACAGGTTGACGAGCAGTACTTC. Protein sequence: CASRGQVDEQYF. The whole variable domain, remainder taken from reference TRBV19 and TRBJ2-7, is DGGITQSPKYLFRKEGQNVTLSCEQNLNHDAMYWYRQDPGQGLRLIYYSQIVNDFQKGDIAEGYSVSREKKESFPLTVTSAQKNPTAFYLCASRGQVDEQYFGPGTRLTVT.

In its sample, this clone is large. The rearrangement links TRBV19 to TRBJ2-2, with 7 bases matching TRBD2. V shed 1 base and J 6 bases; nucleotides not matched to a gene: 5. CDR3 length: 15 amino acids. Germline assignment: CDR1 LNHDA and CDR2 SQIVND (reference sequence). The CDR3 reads CASSIGGGLPGELFF. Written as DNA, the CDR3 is TGTGCCAGTAGTATAGGGGGAGGGCTACCCGGGGAGCTGTTTTTT. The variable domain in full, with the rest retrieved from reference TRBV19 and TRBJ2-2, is DGGITQSPKYLFRKEGQNVTLSCEQNLNHDAMYWYRQDPGQGLRLIYYSQIVNDFQKGDIAEGYSVSREKKESFPLTVTSAQKNPTAFYLCASSIGGGLPGELFFGEGSRLTVL.

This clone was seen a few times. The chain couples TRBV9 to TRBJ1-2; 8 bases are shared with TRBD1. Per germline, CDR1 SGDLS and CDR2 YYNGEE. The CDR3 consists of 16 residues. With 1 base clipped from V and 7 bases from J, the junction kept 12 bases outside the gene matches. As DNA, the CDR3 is TGTGCCAGCAGCGTAAACGGGGGGCAGGGGGCAATTGGCTACACCTTC. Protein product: CASSVNGGQGAIGYTF.

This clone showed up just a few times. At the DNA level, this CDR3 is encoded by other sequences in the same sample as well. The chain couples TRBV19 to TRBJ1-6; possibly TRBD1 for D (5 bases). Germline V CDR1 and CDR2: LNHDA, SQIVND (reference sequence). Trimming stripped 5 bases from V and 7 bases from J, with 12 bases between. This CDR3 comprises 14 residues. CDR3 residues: CASSPTGSNSPLHF. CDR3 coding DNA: TGTGCCAGTAGTCCAACAGGATCAAATTCACCCCTCCACTTT. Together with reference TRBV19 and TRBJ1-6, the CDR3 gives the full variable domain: DGGITQSPKYLFRKEGQNVTLSCEQNLNHDAMYWYRQDPGQGLRLIYYSQIVNDFQKGDIAEGYSVSREKKESFPLTVTSAQKNPTAFYLCASSPTGSNSPLHFGNGTRLTVT.

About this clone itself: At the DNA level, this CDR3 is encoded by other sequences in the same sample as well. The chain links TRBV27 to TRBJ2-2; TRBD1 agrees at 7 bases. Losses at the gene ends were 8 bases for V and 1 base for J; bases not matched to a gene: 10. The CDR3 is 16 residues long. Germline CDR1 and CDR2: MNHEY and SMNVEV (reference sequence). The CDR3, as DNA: TGTGCCAGCTCCCTGAGGGGGCGCATGAACACCGGGGAGCTGTTTTTT. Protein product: CASSLRGRMNTGELFF.

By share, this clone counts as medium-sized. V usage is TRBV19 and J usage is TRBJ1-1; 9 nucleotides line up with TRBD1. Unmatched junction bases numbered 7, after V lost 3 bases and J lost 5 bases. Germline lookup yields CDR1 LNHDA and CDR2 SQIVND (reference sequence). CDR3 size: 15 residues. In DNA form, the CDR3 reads TGTGCCAGTAGTATGGTACACAGGGGGCAGACTGAAGCTTTCTTT. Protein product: CASSMVHRGQTEAFF.

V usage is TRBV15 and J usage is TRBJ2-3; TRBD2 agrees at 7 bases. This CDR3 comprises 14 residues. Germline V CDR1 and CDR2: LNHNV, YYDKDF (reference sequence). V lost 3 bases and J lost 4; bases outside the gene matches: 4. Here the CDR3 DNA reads TGTGCCACCAGCAGGCAGGGAGGGTCAGATACGCAGTATTTT. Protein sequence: CATSRQGGSDTQYF. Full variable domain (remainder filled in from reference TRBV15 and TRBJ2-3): DAMVIQNPRYQVTQFGKPVTLSCSQTLNHNVMYWYQQKSSQAPKLLFHYYDKDFNNEADTPDNFQSRRPNTSFCFLDIRSPGLGDTAMYLCATSRQGGSDTQYFGPGTRLTVL.

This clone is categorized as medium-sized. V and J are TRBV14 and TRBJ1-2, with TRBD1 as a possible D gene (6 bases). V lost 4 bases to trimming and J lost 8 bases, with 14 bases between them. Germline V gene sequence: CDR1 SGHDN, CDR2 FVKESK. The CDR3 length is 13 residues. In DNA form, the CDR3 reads TGTGCCAGCAGCCCCCGCCGGGGGCAAGGCTACACCTTC. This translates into CASSPRRGQGYTF. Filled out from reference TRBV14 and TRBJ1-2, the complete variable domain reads EAGVTQFPSHSVIEKGQTVTLRCDPISGHDNLYWYRRVMGKEIKFLLHFVKESKQDESGMPNNRFLAERTGGTYSTLKVQPAELEDSGVYFCASSPRRGQGYTFGSGTRLTVV.

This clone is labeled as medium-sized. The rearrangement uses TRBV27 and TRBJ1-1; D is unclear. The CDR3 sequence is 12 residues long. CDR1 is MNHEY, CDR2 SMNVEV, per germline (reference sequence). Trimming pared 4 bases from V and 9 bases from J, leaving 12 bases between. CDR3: CASSSGSRKAFF. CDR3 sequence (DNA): TGTGCCAGCAGTTCAGGCTCCCGCAAAGCTTTCTTT.

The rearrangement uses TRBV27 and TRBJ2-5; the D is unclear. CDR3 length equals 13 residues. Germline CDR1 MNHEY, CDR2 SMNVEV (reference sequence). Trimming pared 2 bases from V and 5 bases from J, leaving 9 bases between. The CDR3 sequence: CASSLRFPETQYF. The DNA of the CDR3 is TGTGCCAGCAGTTTAAGGTTTCCGGAGACCCAGTACTTC.

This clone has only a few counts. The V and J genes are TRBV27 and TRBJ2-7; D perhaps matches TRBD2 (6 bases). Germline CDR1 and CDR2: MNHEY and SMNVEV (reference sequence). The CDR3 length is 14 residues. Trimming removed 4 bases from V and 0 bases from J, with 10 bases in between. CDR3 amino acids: CASSSRGPSYEQYF. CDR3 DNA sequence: TGTGCCAGCAGTTCGCGGGGCCCCTCCTACGAGCAGTACTTC.

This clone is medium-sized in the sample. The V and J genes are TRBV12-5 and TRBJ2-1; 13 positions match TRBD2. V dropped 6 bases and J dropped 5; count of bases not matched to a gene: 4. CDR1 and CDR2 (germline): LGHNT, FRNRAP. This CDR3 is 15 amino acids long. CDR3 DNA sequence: TGTGCTAGTGGAGCAGGGACTAGCGGGAACAATGAGCAGTTCTTC. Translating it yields CASGAGTSGNNEQFF.

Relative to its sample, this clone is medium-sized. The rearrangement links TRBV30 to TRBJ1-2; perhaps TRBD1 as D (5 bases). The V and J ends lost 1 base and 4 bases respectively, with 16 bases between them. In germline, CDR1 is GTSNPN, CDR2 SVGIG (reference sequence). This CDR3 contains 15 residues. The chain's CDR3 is CAWSGKWGNLYGYTF. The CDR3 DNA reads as TGTGCCTGGAGTGGAAAATGGGGCAATCTCTATGGCTACACCTTC.

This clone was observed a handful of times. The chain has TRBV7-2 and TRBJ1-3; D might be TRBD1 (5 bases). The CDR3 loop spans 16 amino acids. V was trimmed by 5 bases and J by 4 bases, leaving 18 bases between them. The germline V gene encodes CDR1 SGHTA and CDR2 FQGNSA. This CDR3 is CASSHFLGGKGNTIYF. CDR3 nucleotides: TGTGCCAGCAGCCATTTCCTTGGGGGGAAAGGAAACACCATATATTTT.

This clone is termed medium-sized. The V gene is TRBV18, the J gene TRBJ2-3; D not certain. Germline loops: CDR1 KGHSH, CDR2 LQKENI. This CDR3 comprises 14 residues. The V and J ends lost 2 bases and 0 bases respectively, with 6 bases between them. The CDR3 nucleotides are TGTGCCAGCTCACCAAACACCAGCACAGATACGCAGTATTTT. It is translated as CASSPNTSTDTQYF.

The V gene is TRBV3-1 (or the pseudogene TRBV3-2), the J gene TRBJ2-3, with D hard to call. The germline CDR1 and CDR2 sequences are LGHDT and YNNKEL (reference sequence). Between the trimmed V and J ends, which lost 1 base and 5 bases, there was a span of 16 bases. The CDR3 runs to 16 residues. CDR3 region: CASSQASLVMQDTQYF. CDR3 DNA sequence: TGTGCCAGCAGCCAAGCAAGTCTTGTCATGCAAGATACGCAGTATTTT.

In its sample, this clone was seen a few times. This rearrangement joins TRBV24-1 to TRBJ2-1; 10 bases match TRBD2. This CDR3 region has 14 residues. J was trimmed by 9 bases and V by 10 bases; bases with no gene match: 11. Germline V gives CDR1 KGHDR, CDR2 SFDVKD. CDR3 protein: CATGSSGSRAEQFF. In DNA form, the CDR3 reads TGTGCCACAGGATCTAGCGGGAGTAGGGCTGAGCAGTTCTTC.